This T cell receptor (beta chain) was profiled in a study of blood T cells in healthy people across ages. For the study at large: The capture of about one barcoded beta molecule per two T cells was achieved by template switching. Findings of the study overall: Getting older went along with TCR beta diversity per million T cells dropping roughly linearly. Percentage of naive T cells showed a strong correlation with TCR beta diversity. Diversity estimated from one million T cells was considered an underestimate.

This CDR3 region has 14 residues. Per germline, CDR1 SNHLY and CDR2 FYNNEI. Worth noting for this clonotype: Antigen specificity is unknown.

A second 7 to 11 cycle PCR used barcoded and J-beta primers. TCRdb called the 5' RACE reads again in MiXCR, with one record for every CDR3 protein. The sample lists about 800,000 distinct CDR3 sequences, 35% to 50% seen once, with around 18% in the top ten. The clonotype originates from a man of 80 years or more in good health. The V call is TRBV2, the J call TRBJ2-4; D gene ambiguous. The DNA end lines up better with TRBJ2-7; the J call may be wrong. Sequencing was carried out using blood. Written as DNA, the CDR3 is TGTGCCAGCAGTGACCTTTTCCGGGCCTACGAGCAGTACTTC. Translation gives CASSDLFRAYEQYF.